The source of this T cell receptor beta chain is a study of CD8 T cells in Susac syndrome. Sequencing of TCR beta drew on CD8+ and CD4+ T cells from blood. The control group consisted of healthy donors matched for age and sex. Negative isolation yielded CD8+ and CD4+ T cells; FACS enriched TEMRA cells. The RNA input was 0.5 to 1 ug, and it was reverse transcribed with random hexamers. With immunoSEQ multiplex PCR, TCR beta CDR3 was amplified across 54 Vbeta and 13 Jbeta. TCRdb re-derived calls from the immunoSEQ multiplex PCR reads in MiXCR, one entry per CDR3 protein. The sample yields about 84,000 distinct CDR3 sequences, approximately 92% seen once. There are 13 residues in the CDR3. Between the trimmed V and J ends, which lost 6 bases and 5 bases, there was a span of 13 bases. Per germline, CDR1 LGHNA and CDR2 YNFKEQ.

This receptor was identified in a human donor in good health. The source material was CD8+ T cells from PBMCs. The chain recombines TRBV4-2 with TRBJ1-1; no definite D call. DNA of the CDR3: TGTGCCAGCAGTCCCGGAGAGGCGACTGAAGCTTTCTTT. As protein: CASSPGEATEAFF.